A selection of T cell receptor beta chains follows, all from one sample in a study of cytomegalovirus exposure and HLA in healthy donors. Generated by immunoSEQ multiplex PCR, the TCRdb table keeps only in-frame clones and is missing some. The sample contains approximately 140,000 clones, about 85% of which appear only once. The sample consisted of PBMCs. The receptors derive from a human donor in good health. Both conserved end residues are part of each CDR3. A D gene is named only where the DNA matches it firmly. The size field is filled for only some rows; it gives once, few, many or a size class.

D	J	V	size	length	CDR3	DNA
NA	TRBJ1-4	TRBV10-3	few	14	CAISEVGASEKLFF	TGTGCCATCAGTGAGGTGGGGGCTAGTGAAAAACTGTTTTTT
NA	TRBJ1-2	TRBV5-4	NA	15	CASSFGWAGSYGYTF	TGTGCCAGCAGCTTTGGGTGGGCTGGGAGCTATGGCTACACCTTC
NA	TRBJ2-1	TRBV5-3	few	16	CARSLGAPVGYNEQFF	TGTGCCAGAAGCTTGGGGGCCCCGGTGGGTTACAATGAGCAGTTCTTC
NA	TRBJ2-2	TRBV9	NA	14	CASSVSGHTGELFF	TGTGCCAGCAGCGTATCAGGGCACACCGGGGAGCTGTTTTTT
NA	TRBJ2-5	TRBV15	NA	17	CATSNRFHGGSEETQYF	TGTGCCACCAGCAACAGATTCCATGGCGGGTCTGAAGAGACCCAGTACTTC
NA	TRBJ1-2	TRBV5-4	NA	14	CASSLESGARGYTF	TGTGCCAGCAGCTTGGAGTCAGGGGCGCGGGGCTACACCTTC
TRBD2	TRBJ2-3	TRBV5-1	NA	19	CASSMGRETSGRITDTQYF	TGCGCCAGCAGCATGGGGAGAGAGACTAGCGGGAGGATCACAGATACGCAGTATTTT
TRBD1	TRBJ1-1	TRBV19	NA	16	CASSLLRTGPNTEAFF	TGTGCCAGTAGTCTCCTTCGGACAGGGCCGAACACTGAAGCTTTCTTT
TRBD1	TRBJ2-7	TRBV28	NA	15	CASSSGQTQTYEQYF	TGTGCCAGCAGTTCGGGACAGACTCAAACCTACGAGCAGTACTTC
NA	TRBJ2-2	TRBV5-5	few	14	CASSLDSNTGELFF	TGTGCCAGCAGCCTGGACAGCAACACCGGGGAGCTGTTTTTT
NA	TRBJ1-1	TRBV12-1	NA	17	CASSSQFDRVRNTEAFF	TGTGCCAGCAGTTCTCAATTTGACAGGGTTAGGAACACTGAAGCTTTCTTT
NA	TRBJ1-5	TRBV6-1	NA	15	CASSGEFRGSRPQHF	TGTGCCAGCAGTGGTGAATTCAGGGGAAGTCGGCCCCAGCATTTT
NA	TRBJ2-1	TRBV13	NA	12	CASSQQYNEQFF	TGTGCCAGCAGCCAACAGTACAATGAGCAGTTCTTC
NA	TRBJ1-2	TRBV21-1	NA	14	CASNYRGHKDGYTF	TGTGCCAGCAACTACAGGGGGCACAAGGATGGCTACACCTTC
NA	TRBJ2-7	TRBV11-2	NA	17	CASSLEGTHRDSYEQYF	TGTGCCAGCAGCTTAGAAGGCACCCACAGGGACTCCTACGAGCAGTACTTC
NA	TRBJ2-6	TRBV19	NA	15	CATHDSAPGANVLTF	TGTGCCACCCATGACAGTGCCCCTGGGGCCAACGTCCTGACTTTC
TRBD1	TRBJ2-3	TRBV30	NA	13	CAWGTGGTDTQYF	TGTGCCTGGGGGACAGGGGGAACAGATACGCAGTATTTT
NA	TRBJ2-7	TRBV15	NA	13	CATSTRGSYEQYF	TGTGCCACCAGCACCCGGGGCTCCTACGAGCAGTACTTC
NA	TRBJ2-2	TRBV28	NA	15	CASSFADTNTGELFF	TGTGCCAGCAGTTTCGCTGACACCAACACCGGGGAGCTGTTTTTT
NA	TRBJ1-2	TRBV28	NA	13	CASSADRIYGYTF	TGTGCCAGCAGTGCCGACAGAATCTATGGCTACACCTTC
TRBD2	TRBJ2-3	TRBV6-1	NA	15	CASRDWTSVADTQYF	TGTGCCAGCAGAGACTGGACTAGCGTCGCAGATACGCAGTATTTT
TRBD2	TRBJ2-3	TRBV6-6	NA	16	CASSYSLAGGSDTQYF	TGTGCCAGCAGTTACAGCTTAGCGGGGGGTTCAGATACGCAGTATTTT
TRBD1	TRBJ1-2	TRBV5-4	once	15	CASSSGQGAGYGYTF	TGTGCCAGCAGCTCGGGACAGGGGGCGGGATATGGCTACACCTTC
NA	TRBJ1-2	TRBV5-1	NA	14	CASSLGGQKDGYTF	TGCGCCAGCAGCTTGGGCGGGCAGAAGGATGGCTACACCTTC
TRBD1	TRBJ1-6	TRBV7-3	NA	16	CASSLHAGTAAEGLHF	TGTGCCAGCAGCCTCCACGCAGGGACAGCCGCCGAAGGACTCCACTTT
TRBD1	TRBJ1-1	TRBV6-6	once	13	CASRKQGATEAFF	TGTGCCAGCAGAAAGCAGGGGGCCACTGAAGCTTTCTTT
TRBD2	TRBJ2-1	TRBV6-5	NA	16	CASSYALAGAQGEQFF	TGTGCCAGCAGTTACGCGCTAGCGGGGGCCCAGGGTGAGCAGTTCTTC
NA	TRBJ2-7	TRBV14	NA	20	CASSLGDSTKTGLKSYEQYF	TGTGCCAGCAGCCTAGGGGACTCTACAAAAACGGGGCTAAAATCCTACGAGCAGTACTTC
NA	TRBJ2-1	TRBV7-5	few	19	CARSVLHSTSVRGYNEQFF	TGTGCCAGAAGTGTCCTCCACTCCACTAGCGTCCGGGGGTACAATGAGCAGTTCTTC
TRBD1	TRBJ2-7	TRBV11-2	NA	17	CASSLVAGGIYSYEQYF	TGTGCCAGCAGCTTAGTCGCAGGGGGCATATACTCCTACGAGCAGTACTTC
TRBD2	TRBJ2-7	TRBV28	NA	15	CASRAWTSGAYEQYF	TGTGCCAGCAGGGCATGGACTAGCGGAGCCTACGAGCAGTACTTC
TRBD2	TRBJ2-2	TRBV6-4	NA	15	CASSAGGPNTGELFF	TGTGCCAGCAGTGCGGGGGGGCCGAACACCGGGGAGCTGTTTTTT
NA	TRBJ1-2	TRBV14	few	15	CASSQDRWAGDGYTF	TGTGCCAGCAGCCAAGATAGATGGGCAGGCGATGGCTACACCTTC
NA	TRBJ1-3	TRBV30	NA	12	CACSRSGNTIYF	TGTGCCTGTTCCCGCTCTGGAAACACCATATATTTT
NA	TRBJ2-7	TRBV27	NA	15	CASSLTGDGSYEQYF	TGTGCCAGCAGTTTAACCGGGGATGGAAGCTACGAGCAGTACTTC